This entry lists 29 T cell receptor beta chains sequenced from one sample in a study of molecular identifiers for immune sequencing clone quantification. Via MiXCR, TCRdb re-called the PCR reads, giving one row per CDR3 protein. The sample holds 85,000 to 100,000 distinct CDR3 sequences, 24% seen once. Sequenced: naive CD8+ T cells from blood, with Jurkat cell RNA spiked in. The subset denotes: FACS-sorted CD8+CD4-CCR7+CD45RA+ naive T cells. Receptor source: a human donor in good health. Some libraries in this study had Jurkat cell RNA spiked in.

The chain employs TRBV19 and TRBJ2-5; D remains unclear. This CDR3 region has 13 residues. Looked up from germline, CDR1 is LNHDA and CDR2 is SQIVND (reference sequence). V shed 1 base and J shed 5 bases, with 8 bases lying between them. DNA for the CDR3: TGTGCCAGTAGTATAGTTGGGTACGAGACCCAGTACTTC. Translation gives CASSIVGYETQYF.

This clonotype was detected only a few times. V is TRBV2 and J is TRBJ2-7; D is unclear. V lost 6 bases and J lost 2, with 14 bases in between. This CDR3 spans 14 amino acids. Per the germline V gene, CDR1 is SNHLY and CDR2 is FYNNEI. The CDR3 protein is CASRPLTTTYEQYF. The CDR3, as DNA: TGTGCCAGCAGACCACTAACAACCACCTACGAGCAGTACTTC.

Concerning this clonotype itself: Possible read error: a much larger clone is one base away. The chain links TRBV7-9 to TRBJ1-5; D gene unclear. This CDR3 contains 15 residues. Germline assignment: CDR1 SEHNR and CDR2 FQNEAQ (reference sequence). For the CDR3, the DNA is TGTGCCAGCAGCTTAGAACAGTCTAGCAATCAGCCCCCGCATTTT. Protein product: CASSLEQSSNQPPHF.

This clonotype occurred many times. The chain combines TRBV15 with TRBJ2-7; no reliable D call. This CDR3 comprises 13 residues. Trimming left V 6 bases short and J 0 bases short, with 9 bases between. Germline V gene sequence: CDR1 LNHNV, CDR2 YYDKDF (reference sequence). The CDR3 sequence is CATRDPSSYEQYF. The CDR3 coding sequence is TGTGCCACCAGGGACCCCAGCTCCTACGAGCAGTACTTC. The full variable domain, completed using reference TRBV15 and TRBJ2-7, is DAMVIQNPRYQVTQFGKPVTLSCSQTLNHNVMYWYQQKSSQAPKLLFHYYDKDFNNEADTPDNFQSRRPNTSFCFLDIRSPGLGDTAMYLCATRDPSSYEQYFGPGTRLTVT.

This clonotype was observed at least ten times. The rearrangement links TRBV30 to TRBJ2-5, with 12 bases that match TRBD2. The CDR3 is 15 residues long. Trimming took 3 bases from V and 2 from J; bases not matched to a gene: 4. Germline V gene sequence: CDR1 GTSNPN, CDR2 SVGIG (reference sequence). The CDR3, as DNA: TGTGCCTGGAGACCTAGCGGGGGGGTACAAGAGACCCAGTACTTC. Translation gives CAWRPSGGVQETQYF.

As to this clonotype: A much larger clone differs from this one at a single base, so this may be a read error. The chain employs TRBV18 and TRBJ2-7, with D perhaps being TRBD1 or TRBD2 (5 bases each). Germline CDR1 KGHSH, CDR2 LQKENI. This CDR3 region has 13 residues. DNA for the CDR3: TGTGCCGGCTCATCGGGACCCTCCTACGAGCAGTACTTC. Its protein is CAGSSGPSYEQYF. The full variable domain, with the rest looked up from reference TRBV18 and TRBJ2-7, is NAGVMQNPRHLVRRRGQEARLRCSPMKGHSHVYWYRQLPEEGLKFMVYLQKENIIDESGMPKERFSAEFPKEGPSILRIQQVVRGDSAAYFCAGSSGPSYEQYFGPGTRLTVT.

This clonotype was detected many times. The chain links TRBV7-9 to TRBJ2-3; 7 bases fit TRBD2. The CDR3 has 16 amino acids. Trimming removed 6 bases from V and 4 bases from J; junction bases left unmatched: 13. From germline, CDR1 is SEHNR and CDR2 FQNEAQ (reference sequence). CDR3 DNA: TGTGCCAGCAGATTCATGGGGTCGGGGGGTCCAGATACGCAGTATTTT. It codes for CASRFMGSGGPDTQYF.

This clonotype was seen ten or more times. The chain has TRBV5-6 and TRBJ1-1, with 8 bases fitting TRBD1. Germline V gives CDR1 SGHDT, CDR2 YYEEEE. CDR3 size: 13 residues. Trimming at V came to 4 bases and at J to 5 bases, leaving 4 bases not matched to a gene. The CDR3 here is CASSATGVTEAFF. CDR3 sequence (DNA): TGTGCCAGCAGCGCGACAGGGGTAACTGAAGCTTTCTTT.

The genes are TRBV19 and TRBJ1-1, with 8 bases fitting TRBD1. The trim removed 4 bases at V and 1 base at J, leaving 5 bases unmatched. CDR1 is LNHDA and CDR2 is SQIVND in the germline V gene (reference sequence). The CDR3 has 15 residues. The CDR3 DNA follows: TGTGCCAGTAGTAAGTTCGGGACAGGGAACACTGAAGCTTTCTTT. This translates into CASSKFGTGNTEAFF.

In the case of this clonotype: A much larger clonotype is one base distant, so this may be a read error. The chain carries TRBV7-9 and TRBJ2-7; tentatively, D is TRBD1 (6 bases). The V and J ends lost 1 base and 0 bases respectively, with 13 bases between them. The CDR3 is 16 amino acids. Per the germline V gene, CDR1 is SEHNR and CDR2 is FQNEAQ (reference sequence). In nucleotides, the CDR3 is TGTGCCAGCAGCTTAGTGAGGGGGAGCCTCTCCTACGAGCAGTACTTC. Translated, it gives CASSLVRGSLSYEQYF.

Turning to this clonotype: Possible read error: a much larger clone is one base away. The chain employs TRBV6-1 and TRBJ2-7; TRBD2 agrees at 9 bases. CDR1 is MNHNS and CDR2 is SASEGT in the germline V gene. J was trimmed by 9 bases and V by 0 bases; bases with no gene match: 15. The CDR3 consists of 17 residues. CDR3 bases: TGTGCCAGCAGTGAAGCCGGGGCTAGCGGGATCGGAGACGGGCAGTACTTC. This gives the protein CASSEAGASGIGDGQYF.

The chain has TRBV7-6 and TRBJ1-2; 9 bases fit TRBD1. Germline lookup yields CDR1 SGHVS and CDR2 FNYEAQ. Germline trimming cut 6 bases from V and 5 bases from J; bases unmatched to any gene: 4. CDR3 length equals 13 residues. The CDR3 DNA reads as TGTGCCAGCAGGGCTGACAGGGGGTATGGCTACACCTTC. Its protein is CASRADRGYGYTF.

This clonotype was picked up many times. V gene TRBV7-9 combines with J gene TRBJ2-2; D call uncertain. Germline lookup yields CDR1 SEHNR and CDR2 FQNEAQ (reference sequence). This CDR3 has 13 amino acids. V shed 2 bases and J shed 5 bases, with 6 bases lying between them. CDR3 in DNA: TGTGCCAGCAGCTTACAAGGGACCGGGGAGCTGTTTTTT. It yields the protein CASSLQGTGELFF.

This clonotype was observed a handful of times. This clone may be a read error of a much larger clone one base away. The CDR3 here is CSARTGGGYVQYF. CDR3 bases: TGCAGTGCTAGAACCGGCGGAGGGTACGTGCAGTACTTC. The chain uses TRBV20-1 and TRBJ2-7; possibly TRBD2 for D (6 bases). Germline values: CDR1 DFQATT, CDR2 SNEGSKA (reference sequence). This CDR3 region has 13 residues.

As to this clonotype: Being one base from a much bigger clone, this may be a read error. J is TRBJ2-3 and V is TRBV27; no reliable D call. V was pared by 10 bases and J by 2 bases, with 10 bases between. Per the germline V gene, CDR1 is MNHEY and CDR2 is SMNVEV (reference sequence). The CDR3 spans 12 residues. CDR3 loop: CANTSPTDTQYF. The CDR3 nucleotides are TGTGCCAACACCTCCCCCACAGATACGCAGTATTTT.

The chain combines TRBV7-9 with TRBJ2-1; D possibly corresponds to TRBD2 (5 bases). Trimming took off 8 bases at V and 8 bases at J, with 16 bases between the two ends. In germline, CDR1 is SEHNR, CDR2 FQNEAQ (reference sequence). CDR3 length: 13 amino acids. The CDR3 loop reads CASLSGNYDEQFF. The CDR3 coding sequence is TGTGCCAGCTTGTCGGGGAATTACGATGAGCAGTTCTTC.

This clonotype was found many times. The chain links TRBV29-1 to TRBJ2-2; perhaps TRBD1 as D (6 bases). This CDR3 region has 17 residues. V lost 4 bases, J lost 0 bases, and 18 bases lay in between. Germline V gene lookup returns CDR1 SQVTM and CDR2 ANQGSEA. The CDR3 DNA reads as TGCAGCGTTGTGGGTCAGGGGCCTTTCGCGAACACCGGGGAGCTGTTTTTT. It translates to CSVVGQGPFANTGELFF.

Many counts were recorded for this clonotype. This sequence joins TRBV2 and TRBJ2-7; D gene unclear. Germline values: CDR1 SNHLY, CDR2 FYNNEI. Trimming cost V 4 bases and J 2 bases, with 3 bases left between them. This CDR3 spans 11 amino acids. For the CDR3, the DNA is TGTGCCAGCAGTGGTCCCTACGAGCAGTACTTC. Protein: CASSGPYEQYF.

This clonotype came up many times. This chain uses TRBV6-6 with TRBJ2-4; a possible D gene is TRBD2 (6 bases). The V and J ends lost 4 bases and 1 base respectively, with 14 bases between them. Germline lookup yields CDR1 MNHNY and CDR2 SVGAGI (reference sequence). The CDR3 sequence is 16 residues long. The CDR3 coding sequence is TGTGCCAGCAGTTTTATTAGCGGTAGGGCCAAAAACATTCAGTACTTC. Translation: CASSFISGRAKNIQYF.

For this clonotype: A much larger clone differs from this one at a single base, so this may be a read error. V and J are TRBV20-1 and TRBJ2-3; D might be TRBD2 (5 bases). From germline, CDR1 is DFQATT and CDR2 SNEGSKA (reference sequence). CDR3 length: 15 amino acids. CDR3 DNA: TGCTGTGCTAGAGATTTCAGCGGTAGCACAGATACGCAGTATTTT. Translated: CCARDFSGSTDTQYF.

This clonotype has a count of ten or more. V gene TRBV12-3 or TRBV12-4 combines with J gene TRBJ1-5; the D gene is possibly TRBD1 (6 bases). The CDR3 is 14 amino acids. Deletions cut 6 bases from V and 5 bases from J, with 14 bases between. CDR3 region: CASRKGEGDQPQHF. The CDR3 DNA sequence: TGTGCCAGCAGAAAGGGGGAAGGGGATCAGCCCCAGCATTTT.

This clonotype was picked up many times. The chain couples TRBV27 to TRBJ1-1; D is perhaps TRBD1 (6 bases). CDR3 length equals 13 residues. The V gene lost 4 bases and the J gene lost 4 bases, with 10 bases spanning the gap. Per the germline V gene, CDR1 is MNHEY and CDR2 is SMNVEV (reference sequence). The CDR3 region has the DNA TGTGCCAGCAGTTACAGGGTTACCACTGAAGCTTTCTTT. Translating gives CASSYRVTTEAFF.

This rearrangement joins TRBV3-1 to TRBJ1-2; D is undetermined. The germline CDR1 and CDR2 sequences are LGHDT and YNNKEL (reference sequence). Trimming cost V 2 bases and J 6 bases, with 16 bases left between them. The CDR3 sequence is 15 residues long. This chain's CDR3 is CASSQIREAMDGYTF. In DNA form, the CDR3 reads TGTGCCAGCAGCCAAATACGTGAGGCAATGGATGGCTACACCTTC.

There are many counts of this clonotype. The chain joins TRBV15 to TRBJ2-1; TRBD2 matches 8 bases. In germline, CDR1 is LNHNV, CDR2 YYDKDF (reference sequence). This CDR3 spans 14 amino acids. V was clipped by 4 bases and J by 7 bases; unmatched bases: 6. The CDR3 sequence: CATSTRTSWNEQFF. CDR3 DNA sequence: TGTGCCACCAGCACCAGGACTAGCTGGAATGAGCAGTTCTTC.

Comment on this clonotype: This may stem from a read error, because a much larger clone lies one nucleotide away. The rearrangement joins TRBV19 to TRBJ2-5; D possibly corresponds to TRBD2 (6 bases). Germline-derived CDR1 and CDR2 are LNHDA and SQIVND (reference sequence). The CDR3 is 15 residues long. Trimming left V 3 bases short and J 4 bases short, with 15 bases between. Here the CDR3 reads CASSMSPGERETQYF. The CDR3 nucleotides read TGTGCCAGTAGTATGAGTCCGGGGGAGCGAGAGACCCAGTACTTC. Together with reference TRBV19 and TRBJ2-5, the CDR3 gives the full variable domain: DGGITQSPKYLFRKEGQNVTLSCEQNLNHDAMYWYRQDPGQGLRLIYYSQIVNDFQKGDIAEGYSVSREKKESFPLTVTSAQKNPTAFYLCASSMSPGERETQYFGPGTRLLVL.

This clonotype was seen only a few times. This chain links TRBV20-1 with TRBJ1-5; unclear D gene. CDR1 and CDR2 (germline): DFQATT, SNEGSKA (reference sequence). This CDR3 is built from 14 residues. Deletions cut 0 bases from V and 2 bases from J, with 8 bases between. The chain's CDR3 is CSARDEIGNQPQHF. The DNA for the CDR3 is TGCAGTGCTAGAGATGAGATCGGCAATCAGCCCCAGCATTTT.

This clonotype was observed many times. The chain employs TRBV27 and TRBJ2-1; unclear D gene. V lost 0 bases and J 8 bases, leaving 11 bases between the germline ends. The germline V gene encodes CDR1 MNHEY and CDR2 SMNVEV (reference sequence). CDR3 length: 14 residues. CDR3 nucleotides: TGTGCCAGCAGTTTATCGGTAGAGTACGATGAGCAGTTCTTC. Protein sequence: CASSLSVEYDEQFF.

This clonotype was recorded many times. The chain uses TRBV7-8 and TRBJ2-5; 9 bases line up with TRBD2. The V segment lost 0 bases and the J segment 4 bases; nucleotides outside the gene matches: 3. The length of the CDR3 is 15 residues. Germline V lookup: CDR1 SGHVS, CDR2 FQNEAQ. The CDR3 here is CASSLADSGGETQYF. For the CDR3, the DNA is TGTGCCAGCAGCTTAGCGGATAGCGGGGGAGAGACCCAGTACTTC.

This clonotype was seen ten or more times. The chain has TRBV12-3 or TRBV12-4 and TRBJ2-5; 7 bases agree with TRBD1. Trimming took 6 bases from V and 4 from J; bases not matched to a gene: 14. The CDR3 runs to 16 residues. CDR3 in amino acids: CASSPTSQGPGETQYF. CDR3 nucleotide sequence: TGTGCCAGCAGCCCCACCTCACAGGGGCCGGGAGAGACCCAGTACTTC.